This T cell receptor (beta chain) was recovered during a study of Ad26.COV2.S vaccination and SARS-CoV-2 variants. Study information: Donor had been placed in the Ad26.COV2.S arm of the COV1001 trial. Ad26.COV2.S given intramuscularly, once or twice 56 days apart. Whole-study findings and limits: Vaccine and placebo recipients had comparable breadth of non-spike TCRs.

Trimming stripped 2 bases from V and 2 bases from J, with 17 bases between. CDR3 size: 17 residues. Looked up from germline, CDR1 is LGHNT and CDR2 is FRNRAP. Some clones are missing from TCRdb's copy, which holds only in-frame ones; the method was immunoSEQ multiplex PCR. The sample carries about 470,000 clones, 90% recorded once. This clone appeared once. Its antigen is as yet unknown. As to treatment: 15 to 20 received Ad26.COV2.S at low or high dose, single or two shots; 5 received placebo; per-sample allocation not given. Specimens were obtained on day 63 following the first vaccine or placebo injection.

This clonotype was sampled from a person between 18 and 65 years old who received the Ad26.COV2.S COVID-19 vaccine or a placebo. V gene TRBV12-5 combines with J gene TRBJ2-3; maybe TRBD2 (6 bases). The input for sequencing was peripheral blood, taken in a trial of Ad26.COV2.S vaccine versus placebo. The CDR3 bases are TGTGCTAGTGGTTTGACCACTAGCCCTAGAGCCACAGATACGCAGTATTTT. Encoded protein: CASGLTTSPRATDTQYF.